A selection of T cell receptor beta chains follows, all from one sample in a study of CD8+CD57+ T cells in acquired aplastic anemia. In TCRdb, the reads were re-called with MiXCR into one record per CDR3 protein. In the table there are 200,000 to 250,000 distinct CDR3 sequences, approximately 60% of which are singletons. Sequenced: sorted CD4+, CD8+, or CD8+CD57+ T cells (not recorded which) from PBMCs. The receptor source for this set is a human donor in good health. CDR3s include the opening cysteine and the closing phenylalanine or tryptophan. Fields, in order: CDR3 DNA, CDR3 protein, clone size, J gene, D gene, V gene. D genes are given only for firm matches. Clone size, where shown, is once, few, many, or a class for clones that have expanded.

cdr3_nt: TGTGCCAGCAGCTTGGGTGGGGGGAACGAGCAGTACTTC
cdr3_aa: CASSLGGGNEQYF
clone_size: NA
j_call: TRBJ2-7
d_call: NA
v_call: TRBV5-6

cdr3_nt: TGTGCCAGTAGTACGGGGGCGGATACGCAGTATTTT
cdr3_aa: CASSTGADTQYF
clone_size: many
j_call: TRBJ2-3
d_call: NA
v_call: TRBV19

cdr3_nt: TGTGCCACCATTTTAGGACAGGGAAGGGAAAAACTGTTTTTT
cdr3_aa: CATILGQGREKLFF
clone_size: once
j_call: TRBJ1-4
d_call: TRBD1
v_call: TRBV2

cdr3_nt: TGTGCCAGCACCATGAGTGGCACTCCTGGCTACACCTTC
cdr3_aa: CASTMSGTPGYTF
clone_size: NA
j_call: TRBJ1-2
d_call: NA
v_call: TRBV7-9

cdr3_nt: TGCAGTGCTGGATTACAGGGGGCGGTTGCTGAAGCTTTCTTT
cdr3_aa: CSAGLQGAVAEAFF
clone_size: few
j_call: TRBJ1-1
d_call: TRBD1
v_call: TRBV20-1

cdr3_nt: TGTGCCAGTAGTATGACCAGCAGCCACTTAACCGACTACGAGCAGTACTTC
cdr3_aa: CASSMTSSHLTDYEQYF
clone_size: NA
j_call: TRBJ2-7
d_call: NA
v_call: TRBV19

cdr3_nt: TGTGCCAGCAGCGGAGGACTAGCGGCCTTC
cdr3_aa: CASSGGLAAF
clone_size: NA
j_call: TRBJ2-5
d_call: TRBD2
v_call: TRBV9

cdr3_nt: TGCAGCGTTGTTTGGGGGTCGGTGGGCGAGACCCAGTACTTC
cdr3_aa: CSVVWGSVGETQYF
clone_size: NA
j_call: TRBJ2-5
d_call: NA
v_call: TRBV29-1

cdr3_nt: TGTGCCTCCGGGGGTCGTGGCTACACCTTC
cdr3_aa: CASGGRGYTF
clone_size: NA
j_call: TRBJ1-2
d_call: NA
v_call: TRBV2

cdr3_nt: TGCGCCAGCGGACAGGGTCCTGAAAAACTGTTTTTT
cdr3_aa: CASGQGPEKLFF
clone_size: few
j_call: TRBJ1-4
d_call: TRBD1
v_call: TRBV10-2

cdr3_nt: TGTGCCATCAGTCGACTAGCGGGGGGATCCACAGATACGCAGTATTTT
cdr3_aa: CAISRLAGGSTDTQYF
clone_size: NA
j_call: TRBJ2-3
d_call: TRBD2
v_call: TRBV10-3

cdr3_nt: TGTGCCTGGCACTTCCCGGGACTAGCGAGGTACGAGCAGTACTTC
cdr3_aa: CAWHFPGLARYEQYF
clone_size: once
j_call: TRBJ2-7
d_call: TRBD2
v_call: TRBV30

cdr3_nt: TGCGCCAGCAGCTTAATACCGGGACTAGCGGGGGTTAGCACAGGTACGCAGTATTTT
cdr3_aa: CASSLIPGLAGVSTGTQYF
clone_size: NA
j_call: TRBJ2-3
d_call: TRBD2
v_call: TRBV10-2

cdr3_nt: TGTGCCAGTTCTACGGGACAGGACCTCGCTGAAGCTTTCTTT
cdr3_aa: CASSTGQDLAEAFF
clone_size: NA
j_call: TRBJ1-1
d_call: TRBD1
v_call: TRBV10-3

cdr3_nt: TGCGCCAGCAGCCATGGGGGCCCCTACGAGCAGTACTTC
cdr3_aa: CASSHGGPYEQYF
clone_size: many
j_call: TRBJ2-7
d_call: NA
v_call: TRBV4-1

cdr3_nt: TGTGCCAGCAGTGAAGACGGAAACAATGAGCAGTATTTT
cdr3_aa: CASSEDGNNEQYF
clone_size: NA
j_call: TRBJ2-3
d_call: NA
v_call: TRBV6-1

cdr3_nt: TGCAGTGCGCCCTGGGGGGAAGAGACCCAGTACTTC
cdr3_aa: CSAPWGEETQYF
clone_size: NA
j_call: TRBJ2-5
d_call: NA
v_call: TRBV20-1

cdr3_nt: TGCGCCAGCAGCTTCACACTGAACAGGGCAGATACGCAGTATTTT
cdr3_aa: CASSFTLNRADTQYF
clone_size: NA
j_call: TRBJ2-3
d_call: NA
v_call: TRBV5-1

cdr3_nt: TGCAGCCACGAGGCGGCGGGGGCGGCCTATAATTCACCCCTCCACTTT
cdr3_aa: CSHEAAGAAYNSPLHF
clone_size: NA
j_call: TRBJ1-6
d_call: NA
v_call: TRBV29-1

cdr3_nt: TGCGCCAGCAGCTTCCGGGACGGGGAAAACACTGAAGCTTTCTTT
cdr3_aa: CASSFRDGENTEAFF
clone_size: NA
j_call: TRBJ1-1
d_call: NA
v_call: TRBV5-5

cdr3_nt: TGCAGCGTTGAAGGCCGGAATACTGAAGCTTTCTTT
cdr3_aa: CSVEGRNTEAFF
clone_size: NA
j_call: TRBJ1-1
d_call: NA
v_call: TRBV29-1

cdr3_nt: TGTGCCAGCAGCCTCTTTCAGGTTACTGGGGCCAACGTCCTGACTTTC
cdr3_aa: CASSLFQVTGANVLTF
clone_size: NA
j_call: TRBJ2-6
d_call: NA
v_call: TRBV7-8

cdr3_nt: TGCAGTGCTAGTGGTATTGAGTTGGGGAATCAGCCCCAGCATTTT
cdr3_aa: CSASGIELGNQPQHF
clone_size: NA
j_call: TRBJ1-5
d_call: NA
v_call: TRBV20-1

cdr3_nt: TGTGCCAGCAGCTTAGCGGGGTTACAGGGTAACACCGGGGAGCTGTTTTTT
cdr3_aa: CASSLAGLQGNTGELFF
clone_size: NA
j_call: TRBJ2-2
d_call: NA
v_call: TRBV7-8

cdr3_nt: TGCAGTGCTAGAGTCACCGGGACAGGGGATCGGTCCTACGAGCAGTACTTC
cdr3_aa: CSARVTGTGDRSYEQYF
clone_size: NA
j_call: TRBJ2-7
d_call: TRBD1
v_call: TRBV20-1

cdr3_nt: TGTGCCGGGGGCCCTCCGAGCCGGGAGACCCAGTACTTC
cdr3_aa: CAGGPPSRETQYF
clone_size: NA
j_call: TRBJ2-5
d_call: NA
v_call: TRBV7-9

cdr3_nt: TGTGCCACCAGTGATTCCCGACAGGGTTCCTACGAGCAGTACTTC
cdr3_aa: CATSDSRQGSYEQYF
clone_size: NA
j_call: TRBJ2-7
d_call: TRBD1
v_call: TRBV24-1

cdr3_nt: TGTGCCAGCAGCGGGGACAGGGGGAGGCTGTACTTC
cdr3_aa: CASSGDRGRLYF
clone_size: NA
j_call: TRBJ2-7
d_call: TRBD1
v_call: TRBV9

cdr3_nt: TGTGCCAGCAGCTTGAGGGACGCTTACGCTGAGCAGTTCTTC
cdr3_aa: CASSLRDAYAEQFF
clone_size: once
j_call: TRBJ2-1
d_call: NA
v_call: TRBV7-6

cdr3_nt: TGTGCCAGCAGTTTAGCAGCGTCCGCCTATAGGACAAAATACGAGCAGTACTTC
cdr3_aa: CASSLAASAYRTKYEQYF
clone_size: NA
j_call: TRBJ2-7
d_call: NA
v_call: TRBV12-3/TRBV12-4

cdr3_nt: TGTGCCAGCAGCACGACCGGGACAGGGGGCTACGAGCAGTACTTC
cdr3_aa: CASSTTGTGGYEQYF
clone_size: NA
j_call: TRBJ2-7
d_call: TRBD1
v_call: TRBV7-8

cdr3_nt: TGCAGCGCGGACAGGGCGACTGAAGCTTTCTTT
cdr3_aa: CSADRATEAFF
clone_size: once
j_call: TRBJ1-1
d_call: TRBD1
v_call: TRBV29-1

cdr3_nt: TGTGCCAGCAGCTTAGGGACAGGGGTCGACTATGGCTACACCTTC
cdr3_aa: CASSLGTGVDYGYTF
clone_size: NA
j_call: TRBJ1-2
d_call: TRBD1
v_call: TRBV7-6

cdr3_nt: TGTGCCAGCAGCCAAGATCTGACAGCCAGTTACTATGGCTACACCTTC
cdr3_aa: CASSQDLTASYYGYTF
clone_size: NA
j_call: TRBJ1-2
d_call: NA
v_call: TRBV14

cdr3_nt: TGTGCCAGCAACCAACAGGGGGGGGCAGCTGGCTACACCTTC
cdr3_aa: CASNQQGGAAGYTF
clone_size: NA
j_call: TRBJ1-2
d_call: TRBD1
v_call: TRBV7-9

cdr3_nt: TGTGCCAGCAGATCCGACAGGGTCAACACTGAAGCCTTCTTT
cdr3_aa: CASRSDRVNTEAFF
clone_size: NA
j_call: TRBJ1-1
d_call: TRBD1
v_call: TRBV6-6

cdr3_nt: TGTGCCAGCAGCTTAGTCACAGCGCGGGGCTACACCTTC
cdr3_aa: CASSLVTARGYTF
clone_size: once
j_call: TRBJ1-2
d_call: NA
v_call: TRBV7-2

cdr3_nt: TGTGCCAGCAGCTTAGCCGGGACAGCGAACACTGAAGCTTTCTTT
cdr3_aa: CASSLAGTANTEAFF
clone_size: many
j_call: TRBJ1-1
d_call: TRBD1
v_call: TRBV11-1

cdr3_nt: TGTGCCAGCAGCTTCGGACTAGCGGGGGGACCTGAGACCCAGTACTTC
cdr3_aa: CASSFGLAGGPETQYF
clone_size: many
j_call: TRBJ2-5
d_call: TRBD2
v_call: TRBV7-6

cdr3_nt: TGTGCCAGCAGTGATAGGTACCAAGAGACCCAGTACTTC
cdr3_aa: CASSDRYQETQYF
clone_size: NA
j_call: TRBJ2-5
d_call: NA
v_call: TRBV2

cdr3_nt: TGTGCCAGCAGCCCCATACTAGCGGGAGTAGGCGAGCAGTACTTC
cdr3_aa: CASSPILAGVGEQYF
clone_size: many
j_call: TRBJ2-7
d_call: TRBD2
v_call: TRBV2

cdr3_nt: TGTGCCAGCAGTAAAAGCGACTCTAACTATGGCTACACCTTC
cdr3_aa: CASSKSDSNYGYTF
clone_size: NA
j_call: TRBJ1-2
d_call: NA
v_call: TRBV2

cdr3_nt: TGTGCCAGCAGCTTAATCCCGGGACAGGGGGTCCACAATGAGCAGTTCTTC
cdr3_aa: CASSLIPGQGVHNEQFF
clone_size: NA
j_call: TRBJ2-1
d_call: TRBD1
v_call: TRBV7-6

cdr3_nt: TGTGCCACCTGGGAGGGGGAAAAACTGTTTTTT
cdr3_aa: CATWEGEKLFF
clone_size: NA
j_call: TRBJ1-4
d_call: NA
v_call: TRBV10-3

cdr3_nt: TGTGCCAGCATCGGACAGGGGTTAGGCTATGGCTACACCTTC
cdr3_aa: CASIGQGLGYGYTF
clone_size: many
j_call: TRBJ1-2
d_call: TRBD1
v_call: TRBV6-5

cdr3_nt: TGTGCCAGTAGTATTGGCGGGCAGGTCCCAAACTATGGCTACACCTTC
cdr3_aa: CASSIGGQVPNYGYTF
clone_size: NA
j_call: TRBJ1-2
d_call: NA
v_call: TRBV19

cdr3_nt: TGTGCCAGCAGCCCAGAAACCGACAGGTCCCCTGGCTACACCTTC
cdr3_aa: CASSPETDRSPGYTF
clone_size: many
j_call: TRBJ1-2
d_call: NA
v_call: TRBV7-9

cdr3_nt: TGTGCCAGCAGCTTCGGGACAGGTGTGGGGGAGCTGTTTTTT
cdr3_aa: CASSFGTGVGELFF
clone_size: few
j_call: TRBJ2-2
d_call: TRBD1
v_call: TRBV11-2

cdr3_nt: TGTGCCACCAGTGCCTGGGGGACTAGCGGTCTGCAAGAGACCCAGTACTTC
cdr3_aa: CATSAWGTSGLQETQYF
clone_size: many
j_call: TRBJ2-5
d_call: TRBD2
v_call: TRBV24-1

cdr3_nt: TGTGCCAGCAGTTCCACCGAGTGGCGAGGGGGCAATCAGCCCCAGCATTTT
cdr3_aa: CASSSTEWRGGNQPQHF
clone_size: few
j_call: TRBJ1-5
d_call: NA
v_call: TRBV7-9

cdr3_nt: TGTGCCAGCAGCCCTCTCGCGGGCCACAATGAGCAGTTCTTC
cdr3_aa: CASSPLAGHNEQFF
clone_size: many
j_call: TRBJ2-1
d_call: NA
v_call: TRBV7-2

cdr3_nt: TGTGCCATCAGTGGGGGAGAATGGGAACATGGCTACACCTTC
cdr3_aa: CAISGGEWEHGYTF
clone_size: few
j_call: TRBJ1-2
d_call: NA
v_call: TRBV12-3/TRBV12-4

cdr3_nt: TGTGCCAGCAGCTCCCGGGACTTACTCTCCTACGAGCAGTACTTC
cdr3_aa: CASSSRDLLSYEQYF
clone_size: NA
j_call: TRBJ2-7
d_call: NA
v_call: TRBV7-2

cdr3_nt: TGCGCCAGCAGTTCCGGGACTAGCGGGGGGCAAGAGACCCAGTACTTC
cdr3_aa: CASSSGTSGGQETQYF
clone_size: NA
j_call: TRBJ2-5
d_call: TRBD2
v_call: TRBV10-2

cdr3_nt: TGTGCTAGCAGCTTAGATCAGTACCAAGAGACCCAGTACTTC
cdr3_aa: CASSLDQYQETQYF
clone_size: many
j_call: TRBJ2-5
d_call: NA
v_call: TRBV7-7

cdr3_nt: TGTGCCAGCAGTAAACCGCTAGCGGGAGGCTACAATGAGCAGTTCTTC
cdr3_aa: CASSKPLAGGYNEQFF
clone_size: many
j_call: TRBJ2-1
d_call: TRBD2
v_call: TRBV2

cdr3_nt: TGTGCCAGCAGTGAGTCTCTTCCGGCTATAGAGACCCAGTACTTC
cdr3_aa: CASSESLPAIETQYF
clone_size: NA
j_call: TRBJ2-5
d_call: NA
v_call: TRBV2